The clone carrying this T cell receptor beta chain has at least ten counts. As yet, its antigen is unknown. One junction end disagrees with the germline gene, perhaps due to a read error. This sample stems from a study of T cells in Graves' hyperthyroidism and ophthalmopathy. Broader study findings: Appearing also in blood were most of the thyroid clonotypes expanded above 0.001. In simple terms, a model built on 13 V-J features told ophthalmopathy apart from stable hyperthyroidism.

Amplification of TCR beta CDR3 regions used RNA as the template. In the first-round RT-PCR of the TCR CDR3, the HTBI primer set was used. TCRdb called the multiplex PCR reads again in MiXCR, with one record for every CDR3 protein. The table has roughly 700,000 distinct CDR3 sequences, around a sixth seen once. Stable hyperthyroidism: no ophthalmopathy progression over 18 months of follow-up. Disease duration under 2 months; hyperthyroidism patients were aged 18 to 65. The CDR3 is 13 amino acids. Germline values: CDR1 MNHEY, CDR2 SMNVEV (reference sequence). The receptor was isolated from a man aged 50 to 60 with Graves' hyperthyroidism. The rearrangement uses TRBV27 and TRBJ1-2; D call uncertain. Material: blood. For the CDR3, the DNA is TGTGCCAACAGTTCGGGCCGCTCTATTGGCTACACCTTC. It translates to CANSSGRSIGYTF.